This entry concerns a single TCR beta chain. Via MiXCR, TCRdb re-called the RACE reads, giving one row per CDR3 protein. This table holds 85,000 to 100,000 distinct CDR3 sequences, around a quarter found once. This entry belongs to a study of human T cells and chemical hapten exposure. Sample time point: patch test 3, about 24 weeks after DPC sensitization. Stated treatment: therapeutic diphenylcyclopropenone sensitization with weekly scalp DPC. Germline CDR1 DFQATT, CDR2 SNEGSKA (reference sequence). The CDR3 runs to 12 residues. With 3 bases removed from V and 0 bases from J, the gap between germline ends came to 6 bases.

This material consisted of whole blood, taken in connection with sensitization to the hapten diphenylcyclopropenone (DPC). The receptor was derived from a man between 35 and 55 years old with alopecia areata. Some clones in this sample may be carry-over from other donors' samples. The chain couples TRBV20-1 to TRBJ2-7, with a weak D call TRBD2 (5 bases). The CDR3 coding sequence is TGCAGTGCTAGTACTAGCTCCTACGAGCAGTACTTC. Its protein product is CSASTSSYEQYF.